This TCR beta chain was retrieved from a study of cytomegalovirus exposure and HLA in healthy donors. CDR3 size: 13 residues. CDR1 and CDR2 (germline): MNHEY, SMNVEV (reference sequence). V was cut by 8 bases and J by 4 bases, with 14 bases left in between. A multiplex PCR was run with 60 Vbeta primers and 13 Jbeta primers. Generated by immunoSEQ multiplex PCR, the TCRdb table keeps only in-frame clones and is missing some. The repertoire holds some 150,000 clones, with about 82% as singletons. V usage is TRBV27 and J usage is TRBJ2-5; D is unclear. The origin of this receptor is a female donor in good health and CMV-seronegative. Specimen: PBMCs. DNA for the CDR3: TGTGCCAGCGGGCCTCTAACTTCAGAGACCCAGTACTTC. This sequence encodes CASGPLTSETQYF.